The 25 T cell receptor beta chains below come from one sample, sequenced in a study of PD-L1 blockade in urothelial cancer. Repertoires were generated with immunoSEQ multiplex PCR, while TCRdb's copy carries only in-frame clones and drops some. The table has about 87,000 clones, around 90% seen once; the top ten hold roughly 0.88%. Time point noted: pretreatment peripheral blood. The source material was PBMCs, sampled around atezolizumab (anti-PD-L1) treatment. The receptors originated from a woman aged 80 or over with urothelial cancer.

The J gene is TRBJ2-1, the V gene TRBV4-2, with 8 bases aligning to TRBD2. The V and J ends lost 0 bases and 12 bases, in that order; junction bases with no gene match: 16. CDR1 and CDR2 (germline): LGHNA, YNFKEQ. This CDR3 has 17 residues. The DNA for the CDR3 is TGTGCCAGCAGCCAAGAAGGGGTCTTAGCGGGATATCTTCGGCAGTTCTTC. Encoded protein: CASSQEGVLAGYLRQFF.

The chain links TRBV6-5 to TRBJ2-7, with 12 bases identical to TRBD1. The CDR3 spans 14 residues. J was trimmed by 4 bases and V by 6 bases; bases with no gene match: 4. Germline CDR1 and CDR2: MNHEY and SVGAGI. Here the CDR3 reads CASSRDRGLYEQYF. DNA of the CDR3: TGTGCCAGCAGCCGGGACAGGGGGCTTTACGAGCAGTACTTC.

The V call is TRBV6-5, the J call TRBJ1-2, with D possibly TRBD1 on 5 matching bases. The CDR3 runs to 13 residues. Trimming removed 2 bases at V and 4 bases at J, with 8 bases between. Germline V gives CDR1 MNHEY, CDR2 SVGAGI. The CDR3 region is CASSYRGGYGYTF. CDR3 DNA sequence: TGTGCCAGCAGTTACAGGGGTGGCTATGGCTACACCTTC.

The rearrangement links TRBV9 to TRBJ2-7; possibly TRBD2 for D (7 bases). Between the trimmed V and J ends, which lost 3 bases and 0 bases, there was a span of 13 bases. This CDR3 comprises 15 residues. Looked up from germline, CDR1 is SGDLS and CDR2 is YYNGEE. CDR3 nucleotide sequence: TGTGCCAGCAGCGCGCGGGGGCAGGACTCCTACGAGCAGTACTTC. Its protein is CASSARGQDSYEQYF. Drawing the rest from reference TRBV9 and TRBJ2-7, the complete variable domain is DSGVTQTPKHLITATGQRVTLRCSPRSGDLSVYWYQQSLDQGLQFLIQYYNGEERAKGNILERFSAQQFPDLHSELNLSSLELGDSALYFCASSARGQDSYEQYFGPGTRLTVT.

Only one count was recorded for this clone. The chain couples TRBV6-1 to TRBJ1-1, with D possibly being TRBD1 (5 bases). Trimming took 4 bases from V and 4 from J, leaving 16 bases between them. Germline V lookup: CDR1 MNHNS, CDR2 SASEGT. The CDR3 runs 15 residues. CDR3 protein: CASSGDPSGATEAFF. The CDR3, as DNA: TGTGCCAGCAGTGGCGACCCAAGCGGGGCCACTGAAGCTTTCTTT.

V is TRBV28 and J is TRBJ1-1; D is uncertain. In germline, CDR1 is MDHEN, CDR2 SYDVKM. Trimming cost V 6 bases and J 1 base, with 15 bases left between them. The CDR3 is 15 amino acids. The CDR3 is CASRYGVSGNTEAFF. CDR3 in DNA: TGTGCCAGCAGGTACGGGGTCTCAGGGAACACTGAAGCTTTCTTT. The full variable domain, rest sourced from reference TRBV28 and TRBJ1-1, is DVKVTQSSRYLVKRTGEKVFLECVQDMDHENMFWYRQDPGLGLRLIYFSYDVKMKEKGDIPEGYSVSREKKERFSLILESASTNQTSMYLCASRYGVSGNTEAFFGQGTRLTVV.

This sequence joins TRBV28 and TRBJ2-1; 7 bases are shared with TRBD2. With 5 bases clipped from V and 2 bases from J, the junction kept 9 bases outside the gene matches. The V gene's germline CDR1 is MDHEN and CDR2 SYDVKM. CDR3 length: 16 residues. CDR3 protein: CASSASEGGTYNEQFF. CDR3 bases: TGTGCCAGCAGTGCATCGGAGGGAGGGACCTACAATGAGCAGTTCTTC. The full variable domain, in which reference TRBV28 and TRBJ2-1 provide the parts outside the CDR3, is DVKVTQSSRYLVKRTGEKVFLECVQDMDHENMFWYRQDPGLGLRLIYFSYDVKMKEKGDIPEGYSVSREKKERFSLILESASTNQTSMYLCASSASEGGTYNEQFFGPGTRLTVL.

The rearrangement joins TRBV7-2 to TRBJ1-2; no firm D call. Germline V gene data show CDR1 as SGHTA and CDR2 as FQGNSA. The CDR3 contains 13 residues. V was trimmed by 5 bases and J by 6 bases, leaving 13 bases between them. CDR3 sequence reads: CASSPPARDGYTF. CDR3 DNA: TGTGCCAGCAGCCCCCCCGCACGGGATGGCTACACCTTC.

V gene TRBV6-6 combines with J gene TRBJ1-2, with 7 positions matching TRBD1. The ends lost 6 bases at V and 4 bases at J; junction bases unmatched: 5. This CDR3 has 13 amino acids. From germline, CDR1 is MNHNY and CDR2 SVGAGI (reference sequence). In DNA, the CDR3 is TGTGCCAGCAGCCACGGGGACAGCTATGGCTACACCTTC. Translating it yields CASSHGDSYGYTF.

A remark on this clone: Within the sample, other DNA sequences also encode this same CDR3. The V and J genes are TRBV11-3 and TRBJ2-7; 8 nucleotides align to TRBD2. With 0 bases clipped from V and 0 bases from J, the junction kept 1 base outside the gene matches. This CDR3 region has 15 residues. The germline V gene has CDR1 SGHNT and CDR2 YENEEA. The CDR3 sequence is CASSLEAGDSYEQYF. The CDR3 DNA is TGTGCCAGCAGCTTAGAAGCGGGGGACTCCTACGAGCAGTACTTC. Full variable domain (remainder filled in from reference TRBV11-3 and TRBJ2-7): EAGVVQSPRYKIIEKKQPVAFWCNPISGHNTLYWYLQNLGQGPELLIRYENEEAVDDSQLPKDRFSAERLKGVDSTLKIQPAELGDSAVYLCASSLEAGDSYEQYFGPGTRLTVT.

This chain connects TRBV4-2 to TRBJ2-1; the D is unclear. Looked up from germline, CDR1 is LGHNA and CDR2 is YNFKEQ. The length of the CDR3 is 14 residues. The germline V and J ends were trimmed by 3 bases and 8 bases, with 14 bases remaining between them. In nucleotides, the CDR3 is TGTGCCAGCAGCCAGGCAAACCTCGTCGATGAGCAGTTCTTC. It yields the protein CASSQANLVDEQFF.

The V and J genes are TRBV7-3 and TRBJ1-1, with TRBD1 as a possible D gene (5 bases). Trimming shortened V by 0 bases and J by 2 bases, and 10 bases separated the two germline ends. This CDR3 contains 15 residues. The germline CDR1 and CDR2 sequences are SGHTA and FQGTGA. CDR3 DNA: TGTGCCAGCAGCTTAACGCTTGACAGAAACACTGAAGCTTTCTTT. Translated: CASSLTLDRNTEAFF. The full variable domain, completed using reference TRBV7-3 and TRBJ1-1, is GAGVSQTPSNKVTEKGKYVELRCDPISGHTALYWYRQSLGQGPEFLIYFQGTGAADDSGLPNDRFFAVRPEGSVSTLKIQRTERGDSAVYLCASSLTLDRNTEAFFGQGTRLTVV.

V gene TRBV5-5 combines with J gene TRBJ1-1; D might be TRBD1 (6 bases). Looked up from germline, CDR1 is SGHKS and CDR2 is YYEKEE (reference sequence). The V end lost 2 bases, the J end lost 1 base, and 12 bases lay between the germline ends. CDR3 size: 15 residues. CDR3 region: CASSFSGVSNTEAFF. For the CDR3, the DNA is TGTGCCAGCAGCTTCTCAGGGGTCTCGAACACTGAAGCTTTCTTT.

The rearrangement links TRBV5-5 to TRBJ1-1; D perhaps matches TRBD1 (5 bases). Trimming cost V 4 bases and J 4 bases, with 14 bases left between them. Germline CDR1 is SGHKS and CDR2 is YYEKEE (reference sequence). This CDR3 spans 14 amino acids. In DNA, the CDR3 is TGTGCCAGCAGCCTCGATGGGGCCATCACTGAAGCTTTCTTT. This gives the protein CASSLDGAITEAFF.

The chain joins TRBV2 to TRBJ2-3, with TRBD1 matching over 11 bases. Germline assignment: CDR1 SNHLY and CDR2 FYNNEI. The J segment lost 8 bases and the V segment lost 6 bases, leaving 10 bases of the junction unmatched. The CDR3 spans 15 residues. The CDR3 coding sequence is TGTGCCAGCAGCCCCACCGGGACAGGGGGAGGTACGCAGTATTTT. Protein product: CASSPTGTGGGTQYF.

J is TRBJ2-7 and V is TRBV27; tentatively, D is TRBD2 (6 bases). This CDR3 has 16 amino acids. Trimming removed 4 bases from V and 2 bases from J, with 18 bases in between. CDR1 and CDR2 from the germline V gene are MNHEY and SMNVEV (reference sequence). CDR3 sequence reads: CASSSPSAGTAYEQYF. The DNA for the CDR3 is TGTGCCAGCAGTTCCCCATCGGCGGGAACTGCCTACGAGCAGTACTTC.

The rearrangement uses TRBV20-1 and TRBJ2-3; D gene ambiguous. This CDR3 contains 11 residues. Germline lookup yields CDR1 DFQATT and CDR2 SNEGSKA (reference sequence). With 6 bases removed from V and 8 bases from J, the gap between germline ends came to 12 bases. The CDR3 sequence: CSAPYSVTQYF. The DNA of the CDR3 is TGCAGTGCCCCGTATTCCGTTACGCAGTATTTT.

The chain employs TRBV30 and TRBJ2-2; 9 bases line up with TRBD1. This CDR3 spans 14 amino acids. Germline assignment: CDR1 GTSNPN and CDR2 SVGIG (reference sequence). The V and J ends lost 8 bases and 5 bases, in that order; junction bases with no gene match: 9. This chain's CDR3 is CARSGQGLTGELFF. CDR3 nucleotides: TGTGCCAGATCGGGACAGGGCCTGACCGGGGAGCTGTTTTTT.

V and J are TRBV19 and TRBJ2-2; tentatively, D is TRBD2 (6 bases). The CDR3 is made up of 14 amino acids. V was cut by 7 bases and J by 5 bases, with 14 bases left in between. Germline loops: CDR1 LNHDA, CDR2 SQIVND (reference sequence). The CDR3 reads CASMRRERTGELFF. The CDR3 nucleotides are TGTGCCAGTATGAGGAGGGAGAGGACCGGGGAGCTGTTTTTT. The full variable domain, with the rest looked up from reference TRBV19 and TRBJ2-2, is DGGITQSPKYLFRKEGQNVTLSCEQNLNHDAMYWYRQDPGQGLRLIYYSQIVNDFQKGDIAEGYSVSREKKESFPLTVTSAQKNPTAFYLCASMRRERTGELFFGEGSRLTVL.

The chain carries TRBV5-1 and TRBJ2-7, with D possibly being TRBD1 (6 bases). From germline, CDR1 is SGHRS and CDR2 YFSETQ. The V end lost 0 bases, the J end lost 2 bases, and 12 bases lay between the germline ends. The CDR3 is made up of 15 amino acids. The CDR3: CASSLEAGATYEQYF. Written as DNA, the CDR3 is TGCGCCAGCAGCTTGGAGGCAGGGGCGACCTACGAGCAGTACTTC.

This chain links TRBV19 with TRBJ1-4; 8 nucleotides line up with TRBD1. CDR3 size: 15 residues. After removal of 3 bases from V and 5 bases from J, the junction contained 5 bases not matched to a gene. Germline V CDR1 and CDR2: LNHDA, SQIVND (reference sequence). Here the CDR3 reads CASSMRRGRNEKLFF. CDR3 sequence (DNA): TGTGCCAGTAGTATGCGCAGGGGGCGCAATGAAAAACTGTTTTTT.

The genes are TRBV9 and TRBJ2-2, with 7 bases matching TRBD1. Germline CDR1 SGDLS, CDR2 YYNGEE. CDR3 length: 17 amino acids. V shed 5 bases, J shed 4 bases, and the junction held 14 bases outside the gene matches. As DNA, the CDR3 is TGTGCCAGCAGTGGACGTACAGGGGTCCCGGGCACCGGGGAGCTGTTTTTT. Residues: CASSGRTGVPGTGELFF. The complete variable domain, with remaining parts taken from reference TRBV9 and TRBJ2-2, reads DSGVTQTPKHLITATGQRVTLRCSPRSGDLSVYWYQQSLDQGLQFLIQYYNGEERAKGNILERFSAQQFPDLHSELNLSSLELGDSALYFCASSGRTGVPGTGELFFGEGSRLTVL.

The rearrangement links TRBV7-2 to TRBJ2-7; the match to TRBD1 covers 8 bases. V shed 2 bases, J shed 1 base, and the junction held 4 bases outside the gene matches. This CDR3 region has 15 residues. The germline V gene encodes CDR1 SGHTA and CDR2 FQGNSA. This CDR3 is CASSLTTGESYEQYF. For the CDR3, the DNA is TGTGCCAGCAGCTTAACGACAGGGGAATCCTACGAGCAGTACTTC.

DNA of the CDR3: TGTGCCAGCAGCTCATTAGCGGGGAACACCGGGGAGCTGTTTTTT. Protein product: CASSSLAGNTGELFF. V and J are TRBV7-7 and TRBJ2-2; TRBD2 agrees at 7 bases. V was pared by 4 bases and J by 1 base, with 3 bases of the junction left unmatched. Germline values: CDR1 SSHAT, CDR2 FNYEAQ (reference sequence). This CDR3 region has 15 residues.

This clone was counted once. The J gene is TRBJ2-5, the V gene TRBV5-4; unclear D gene. This CDR3 contains 13 residues. Germline-derived CDR1 and CDR2 are SGHNT and YYREEE (reference sequence). The V end was cut by 4 bases, the J end by 4 bases, with 11 bases between. The CDR3 loop is CASSLPVGETQYF. The CDR3, as DNA: TGTGCCAGCAGCCTGCCCGTCGGAGAGACCCAGTACTTC.